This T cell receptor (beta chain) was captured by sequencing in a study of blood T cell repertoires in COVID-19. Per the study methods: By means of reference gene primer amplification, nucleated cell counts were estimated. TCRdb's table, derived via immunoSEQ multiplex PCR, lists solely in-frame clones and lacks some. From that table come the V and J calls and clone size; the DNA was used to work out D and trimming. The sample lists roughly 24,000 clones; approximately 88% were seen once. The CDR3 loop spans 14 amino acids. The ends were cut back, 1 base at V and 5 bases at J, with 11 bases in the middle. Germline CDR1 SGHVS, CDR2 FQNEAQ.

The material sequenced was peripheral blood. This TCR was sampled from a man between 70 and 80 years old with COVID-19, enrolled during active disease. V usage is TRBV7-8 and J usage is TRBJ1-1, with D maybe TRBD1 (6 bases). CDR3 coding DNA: TGTGCCAGCAGCTTAGGGGGGCCTCGGACTGAAGCTTTCTTT. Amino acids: CASSLGGPRTEAFF.